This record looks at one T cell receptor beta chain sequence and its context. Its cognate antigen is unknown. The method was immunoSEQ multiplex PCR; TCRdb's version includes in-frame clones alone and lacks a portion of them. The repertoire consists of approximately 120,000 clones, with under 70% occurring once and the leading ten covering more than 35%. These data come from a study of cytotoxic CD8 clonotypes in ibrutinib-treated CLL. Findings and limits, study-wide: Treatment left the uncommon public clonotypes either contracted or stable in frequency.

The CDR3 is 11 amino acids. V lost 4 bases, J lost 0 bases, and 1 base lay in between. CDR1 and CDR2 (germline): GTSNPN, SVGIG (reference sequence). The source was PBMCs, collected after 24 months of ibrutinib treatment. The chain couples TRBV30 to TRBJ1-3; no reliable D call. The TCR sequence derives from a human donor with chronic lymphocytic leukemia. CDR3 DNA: TGTGCCTGGACCTCTGGAAACACCATATATTTT. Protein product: CAWTSGNTIYF.